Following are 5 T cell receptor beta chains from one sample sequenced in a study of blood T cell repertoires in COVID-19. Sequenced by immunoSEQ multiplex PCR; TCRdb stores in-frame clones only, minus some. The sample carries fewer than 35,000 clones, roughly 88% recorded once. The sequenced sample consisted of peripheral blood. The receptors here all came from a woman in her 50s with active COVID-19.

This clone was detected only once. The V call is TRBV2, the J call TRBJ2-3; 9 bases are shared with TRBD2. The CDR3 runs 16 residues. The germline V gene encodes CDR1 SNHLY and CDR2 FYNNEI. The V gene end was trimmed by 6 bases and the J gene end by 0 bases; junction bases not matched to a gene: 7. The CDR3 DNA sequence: TGTGCCAGCAGATTGGGGCGGGAGGGTAGCACAGATACGCAGTATTTT. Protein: CASRLGREGSTDTQYF.

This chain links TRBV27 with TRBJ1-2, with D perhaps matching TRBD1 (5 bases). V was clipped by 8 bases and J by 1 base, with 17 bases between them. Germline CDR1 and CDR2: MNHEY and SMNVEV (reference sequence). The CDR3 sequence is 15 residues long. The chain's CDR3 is CASSVTREGNYGYTF. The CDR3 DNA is TGTGCCAGCTCAGTCACCAGGGAGGGTAACTATGGCTACACCTTC.

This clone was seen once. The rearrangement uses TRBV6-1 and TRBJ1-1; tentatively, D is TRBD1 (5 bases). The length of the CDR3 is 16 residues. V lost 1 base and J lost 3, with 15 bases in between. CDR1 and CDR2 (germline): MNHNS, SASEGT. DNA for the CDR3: TGTGCCAGCAGTGAAGATGAGCAGGGTTGGGACACTGAAGCTTTCTTT. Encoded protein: CASSEDEQGWDTEAFF.

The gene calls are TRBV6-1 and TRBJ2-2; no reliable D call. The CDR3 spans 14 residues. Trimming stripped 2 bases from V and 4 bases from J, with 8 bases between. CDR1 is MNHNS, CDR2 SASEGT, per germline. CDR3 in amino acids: CASSEFTGTGELFF. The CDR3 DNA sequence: TGTGCCAGCAGTGAATTCACCGGCACCGGGGAGCTGTTTTTT.

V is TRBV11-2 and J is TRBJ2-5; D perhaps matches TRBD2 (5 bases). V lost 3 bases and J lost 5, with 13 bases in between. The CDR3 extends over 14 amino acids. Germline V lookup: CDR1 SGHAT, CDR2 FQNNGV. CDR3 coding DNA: TGTGCCAGCAGCTTTGGGCTAGAGGGCGAGACCCAGTACTTC. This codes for CASSFGLEGETQYF.